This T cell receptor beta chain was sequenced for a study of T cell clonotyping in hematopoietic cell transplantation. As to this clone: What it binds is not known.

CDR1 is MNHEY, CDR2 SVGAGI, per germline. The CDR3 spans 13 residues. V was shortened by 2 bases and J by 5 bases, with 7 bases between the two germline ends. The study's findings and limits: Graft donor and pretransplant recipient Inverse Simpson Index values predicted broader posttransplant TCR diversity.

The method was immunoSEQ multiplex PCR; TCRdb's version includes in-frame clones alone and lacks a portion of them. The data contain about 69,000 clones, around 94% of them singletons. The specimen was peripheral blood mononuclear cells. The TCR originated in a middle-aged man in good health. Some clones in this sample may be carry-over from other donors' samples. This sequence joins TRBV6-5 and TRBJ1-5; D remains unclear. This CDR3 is CASSYDKDQPQHF. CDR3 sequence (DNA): TGTGCCAGCAGTTACGATAAAGATCAGCCCCAGCATTTT.